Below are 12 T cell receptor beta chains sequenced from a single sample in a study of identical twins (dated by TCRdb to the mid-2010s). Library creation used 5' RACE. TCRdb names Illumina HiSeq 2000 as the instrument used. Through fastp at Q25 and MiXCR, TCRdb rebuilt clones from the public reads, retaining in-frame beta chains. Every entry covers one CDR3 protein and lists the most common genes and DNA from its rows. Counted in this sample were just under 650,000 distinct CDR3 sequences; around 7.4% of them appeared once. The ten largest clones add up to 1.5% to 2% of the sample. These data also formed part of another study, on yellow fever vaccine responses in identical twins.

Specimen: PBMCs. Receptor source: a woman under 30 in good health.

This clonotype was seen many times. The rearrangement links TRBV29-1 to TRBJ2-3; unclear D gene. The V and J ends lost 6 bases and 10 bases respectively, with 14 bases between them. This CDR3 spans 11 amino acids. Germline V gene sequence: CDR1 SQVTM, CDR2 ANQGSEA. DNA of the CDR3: TGCAGCGTCCGGCAACACGAGGCGCAGTATTTT. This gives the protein CSVRQHEAQYF.

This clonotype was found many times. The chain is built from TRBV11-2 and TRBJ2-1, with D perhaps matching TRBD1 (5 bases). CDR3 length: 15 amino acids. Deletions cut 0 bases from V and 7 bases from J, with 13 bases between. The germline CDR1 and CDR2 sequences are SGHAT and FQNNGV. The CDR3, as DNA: TGTGCCAGCAGCTTAGACAGGCAGGGTATTAATGAGCAGTTCTTC. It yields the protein CASSLDRQGINEQFF.

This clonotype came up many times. The CDR3 is CASSPWGVRDTEAFF. The CDR3 bases are TGCGCCAGCAGTCCCTGGGGGGTTCGGGACACTGAAGCTTTCTTT. The chain combines TRBV4-1 with TRBJ1-1; TRBD1 might be the D (5 bases). The CDR3 runs to 15 residues. Germline CDR1 reads MGHRA; CDR2 reads YSYEKL. Trimming pared 6 bases from V and 3 bases from J, leaving 17 bases between.

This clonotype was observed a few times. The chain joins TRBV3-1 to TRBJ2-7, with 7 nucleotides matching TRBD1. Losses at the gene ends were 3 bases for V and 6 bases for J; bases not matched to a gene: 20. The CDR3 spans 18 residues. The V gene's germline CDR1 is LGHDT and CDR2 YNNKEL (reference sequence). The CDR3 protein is CASSQAPGQPMPAGEQYF. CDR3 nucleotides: TGTGCCAGCAGCCAGGCACCGGGACAGCCCATGCCGGCGGGCGAGCAGTACTTC.

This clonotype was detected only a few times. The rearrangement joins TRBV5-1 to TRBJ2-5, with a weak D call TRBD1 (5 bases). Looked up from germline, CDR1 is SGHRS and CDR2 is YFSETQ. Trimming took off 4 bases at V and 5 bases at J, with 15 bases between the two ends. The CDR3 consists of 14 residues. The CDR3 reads CASSMGPTGETQYF. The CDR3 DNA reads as TGCGCCAGCAGCATGGGGCCAACGGGCGAGACCCAGTACTTC.

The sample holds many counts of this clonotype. For the CDR3, the DNA is TGTGCCAGCAGTTTAGCGCTTGAGGGGCGTAATTCACCCCTCCACTTT. Translated: CASSLALEGRNSPLHF. The chain links TRBV12-3 or TRBV12-4 to TRBJ1-6, with a weak D call TRBD1 (5 bases). V lost 0 bases and J lost 6, with 12 bases in between. The CDR3 is made up of 16 amino acids.

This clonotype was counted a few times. CDR3 sequence reads: CASSLWTGPDNEQFF. The CDR3 DNA reads TGTGCCAGCAGCCTGTGGACAGGGCCCGACAATGAGCAGTTCTTC. The gene calls are TRBV7-6 and TRBJ2-1, with 8 bases lining up with TRBD1. V was pared by 5 bases and J by 5 bases, with 8 bases of the junction left unmatched. CDR1 SGHVS and CDR2 FNYEAQ come from the germline V gene. This CDR3 has 15 residues.

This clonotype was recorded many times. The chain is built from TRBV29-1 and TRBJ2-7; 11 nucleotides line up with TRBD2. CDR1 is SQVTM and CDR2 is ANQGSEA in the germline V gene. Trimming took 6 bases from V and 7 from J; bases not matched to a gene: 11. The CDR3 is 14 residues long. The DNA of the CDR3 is TGCAGCGTCGAGGGGCTAGCGGGGGGACGGGAGCAGTACGTC. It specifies CSVEGLAGGREQYV.

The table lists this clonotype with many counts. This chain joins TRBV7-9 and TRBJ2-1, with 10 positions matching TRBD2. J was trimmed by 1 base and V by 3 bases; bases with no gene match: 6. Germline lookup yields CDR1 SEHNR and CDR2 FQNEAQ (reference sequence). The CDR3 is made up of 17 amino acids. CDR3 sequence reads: CASSFSSAGGSYNEQFF. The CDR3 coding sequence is TGTGCCAGCAGCTTCTCCTCAGCGGGAGGGTCCTACAATGAGCAGTTCTTC.

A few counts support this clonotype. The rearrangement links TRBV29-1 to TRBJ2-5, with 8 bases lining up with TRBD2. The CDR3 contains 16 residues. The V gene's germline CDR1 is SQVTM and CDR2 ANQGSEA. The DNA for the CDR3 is TGCAGTAGTGCCCCCCCCAGCGGGGGCTTCCAAGAGACCCAGTACTTC. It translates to CSSAPPSGGFQETQYF.

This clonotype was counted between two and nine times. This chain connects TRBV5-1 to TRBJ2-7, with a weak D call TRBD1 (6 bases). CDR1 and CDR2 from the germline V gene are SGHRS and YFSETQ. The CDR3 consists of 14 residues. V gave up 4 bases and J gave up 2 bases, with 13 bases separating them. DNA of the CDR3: TGCGCCAGCAGCGAGGGGACACTACCCTACGAGCAGTACGTC. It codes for CASSEGTLPYEQYV.

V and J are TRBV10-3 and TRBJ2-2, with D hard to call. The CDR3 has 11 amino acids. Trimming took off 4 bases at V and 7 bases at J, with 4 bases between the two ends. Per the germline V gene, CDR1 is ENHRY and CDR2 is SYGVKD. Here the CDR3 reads CAISVFGELFF. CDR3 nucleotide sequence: TGTGCCATCAGTGTTTTCGGGGAGCTGTTTTTT.